One TCR beta chain is described in this entry. V gave up 7 bases and J gave up 3 bases; unmatched junction bases: 8. The CDR3 is 14 amino acids. Per the germline V gene, CDR1 is GTSNPN and CDR2 is SVGIG (reference sequence). The data stem from a study of regulatory T cells in long-lasting Graves disease. HTBI primers from iRepertoire and Arm-PCR of CDR3 regions yielded the TCR beta libraries. TCRdb itself ran the multiplex PCR reads through MiXCR, one entry per CDR3 protein. The table records roughly 410,000 distinct CDR3 sequences, approximately 15% of them present only once. Documented time point: newly diagnosed GD, antithyroid drugs for less than 3 months. Researchers made the TCR library from RNA that was extracted from PBMCs. These data also formed part of another study, on T cells in Graves' hyperthyroidism and ophthalmopathy.

This chain joins TRBV30 and TRBJ2-7, with 11 bases that match TRBD2. Material: peripheral blood mononuclear cells (PBMCs), obtained at new diagnosis, from a patient treated with antithyroid drugs. The origin of this receptor is a woman aged 40 to 50 with Graves disease. DNA of the CDR3: TGTGCCTTCTCCGGGACTAGCGGTCTCTACGAGCAGTACTTC. This gives the protein CAFSGTSGLYEQYF.